A single sample is the source of the 4 T cell receptor beta chains below, sequenced in a study of blood T cells in healthy people across ages. Next came a second PCR, run for about 7 to 12 cycles, which used a sample-barcoded 5' primer along with a J-beta primer mix. Via MiXCR, TCRdb re-called the 5' RACE reads, giving one row per CDR3 protein. The sample has about 720,000 distinct CDR3 sequences; 22% are singletons. Sequencing was done on a sample of blood. These TCRs come from a man in his 70s in good health.

V is TRBV29-1 and J is TRBJ2-3, with 13 bases lining up with TRBD2. Per the germline V gene, CDR1 is SQVTM and CDR2 is ANQGSEA. The ends lost 5 bases at V and 3 bases at J; junction bases unmatched: 5. This CDR3 has 15 amino acids. The CDR3 sequence is CSVRGLAGPTDTQYF. CDR3 bases: TGCAGCGTTAGGGGACTAGCGGGACCTACAGATACGCAGTATTTT.

This clonotype was counted at least ten times. The rearrangement links TRBV7-2 to TRBJ1-3, with a possible D match to TRBD1 (5 bases). Trimming shortened V by 4 bases and J by 7 bases, and 17 bases separated the two germline ends. Germline CDR1 reads SGHTA; CDR2 reads FQGNSA. CDR3 length: 15 amino acids. CDR3 protein: CASSSAAGPQNTIYF. Written as DNA, the CDR3 is TGTGCCAGCAGCTCCGCGGCGGGGCCACAGAACACCATATATTTT.

This clonotype was counted many times. In DNA form, the CDR3 reads TGTGCCAGCAGCCACATATCCCCCCGGACTAACTCCTACAATGAGCAGTTCTTC. Its protein product is CASSHISPRTNSYNEQFF. The J gene is TRBJ2-1, the V gene TRBV7-9; D might be TRBD2 (6 bases). This CDR3 is built from 18 residues. Germline V gene data show CDR1 as SEHNR and CDR2 as FQNEAQ (reference sequence). V was cut by 5 bases and J by 0 bases, with 20 bases left in between.

This clonotype was counted between two and nine times. The chain employs TRBV24-1 and TRBJ2-1; weak D call: TRBD1 (6 bases). This CDR3 is 14 amino acids long. The V gene's germline CDR1 is KGHDR and CDR2 SFDVKD. Trimming took off 3 bases at V and 5 bases at J, with 10 bases between the two ends. CDR3 in DNA: TGTGCCACCAGTGATAGCGACAGGAACAATGAGCAGTTCTTC. Translated: CATSDSDRNNEQFF.